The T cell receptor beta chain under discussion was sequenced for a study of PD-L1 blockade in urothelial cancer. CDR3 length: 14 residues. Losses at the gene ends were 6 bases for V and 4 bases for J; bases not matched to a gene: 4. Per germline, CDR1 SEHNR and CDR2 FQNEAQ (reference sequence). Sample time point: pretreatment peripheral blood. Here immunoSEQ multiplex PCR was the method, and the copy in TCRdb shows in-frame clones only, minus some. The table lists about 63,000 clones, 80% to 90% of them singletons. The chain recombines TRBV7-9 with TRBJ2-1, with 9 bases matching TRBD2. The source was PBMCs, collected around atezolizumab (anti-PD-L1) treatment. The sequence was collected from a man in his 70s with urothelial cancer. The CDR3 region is CASSSSGIYNEQFF. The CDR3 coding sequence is TGTGCCAGCAGTTCTAGCGGGATATACAATGAGCAGTTCTTC.